At least ten counts were recorded for the clone carrying this T cell receptor beta chain. What it binds is unknown. This sample is part of a study of T cells in Graves' hyperthyroidism and ophthalmopathy. Amplification of TCR beta CDR3 regions was performed using RNA transcripts as template. The HTBI primer set served for first-round RT-PCR of the TCR CDR3. TCRdb reanalysed the multiplex PCR reads using MiXCR and keeps one entry per CDR3 protein. The sample includes about 600,000 distinct CDR3 sequences, 13% to 15% seen only once; the top ten take less than 9%. Study-wide points: Researchers found most expanded thyroid clonotypes above 0.001 in blood as well.

The CDR3 consists of 14 residues. Germline CDR1 is DFQATT and CDR2 is SNEGSKA (reference sequence). V gave up 6 bases and J gave up 2 bases; unmatched junction bases: 5. The rearrangement links TRBV20-1 to TRBJ2-3, with 10 bases fitting TRBD2. Sample: blood. The clonotype was recovered from a woman under 30 with Graves' ophthalmopathy. Written as DNA, the CDR3 is TGCAGTGCCGTTAGCGGGAGGTTCACAGATACGCAGTATTTT. Residues: CSAVSGRFTDTQYF.